The clone carrying this T cell receptor (beta chain) was detected only once. Its antigen is unknown. The germline V gene encodes CDR1 SGHDN and CDR2 FVKESK. The CDR3 contains 16 residues. Trimming took 3 bases from V and 4 from J, leaving 16 bases between them. Primers included in the PCR were 60 Vbeta and 13 Jbeta primers. Produced via immunoSEQ multiplex PCR; TCRdb's table is partial and in-frame only. The data contain roughly 100,000 clones, roughly 80% of them singletons. This entry belongs to a study of cytomegalovirus exposure and HLA in healthy donors. Study-wide findings and caveats: DRB1 showed the most TCR associations and HLA-C the fewest in a later analysis, as rates varied by HLA locus. Most CMV-associated TCR beta chains appeared HLA-restricted in a later analysis.

The chain recombines TRBV14 with TRBJ2-1; D not certain. The source material was PBMCs. The sequence was obtained from a man aged 45-60 years in good health and CMV-seropositive. CDR3 sequence (DNA): TGTGCCAGCAGCCATTTAACTCAGGCCGGATACAATGAGCAGTTCTTC. Protein product: CASSHLTQAGYNEQFF.